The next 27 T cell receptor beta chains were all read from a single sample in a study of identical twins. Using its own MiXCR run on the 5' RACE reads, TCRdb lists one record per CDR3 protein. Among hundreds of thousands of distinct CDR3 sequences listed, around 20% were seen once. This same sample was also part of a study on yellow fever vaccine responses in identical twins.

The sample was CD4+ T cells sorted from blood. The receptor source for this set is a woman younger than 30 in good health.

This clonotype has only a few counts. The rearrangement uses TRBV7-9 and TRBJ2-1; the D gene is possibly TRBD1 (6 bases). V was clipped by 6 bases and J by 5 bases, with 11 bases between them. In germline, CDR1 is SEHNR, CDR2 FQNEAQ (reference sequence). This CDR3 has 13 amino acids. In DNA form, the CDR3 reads TGTGCCAGCAGTCAAACAGGGAACAATGAGCAGTTCTTC. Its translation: CASSQTGNNEQFF.

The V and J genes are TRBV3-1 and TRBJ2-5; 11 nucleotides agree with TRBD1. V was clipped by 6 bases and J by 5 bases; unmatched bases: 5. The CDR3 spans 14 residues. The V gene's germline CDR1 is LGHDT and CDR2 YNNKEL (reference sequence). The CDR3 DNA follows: TGTGCCAGCAGGGACAGGGGGCTGGCCGAGACCCAGTACTTC. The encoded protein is CASRDRGLAETQYF.

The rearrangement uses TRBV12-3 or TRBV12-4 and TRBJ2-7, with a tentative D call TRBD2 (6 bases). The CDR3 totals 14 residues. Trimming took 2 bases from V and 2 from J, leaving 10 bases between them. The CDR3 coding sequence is TGTGCCAGCAGTTTAACGCGGGACCCCTACGAGCAGTACTTC. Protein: CASSLTRDPYEQYF.

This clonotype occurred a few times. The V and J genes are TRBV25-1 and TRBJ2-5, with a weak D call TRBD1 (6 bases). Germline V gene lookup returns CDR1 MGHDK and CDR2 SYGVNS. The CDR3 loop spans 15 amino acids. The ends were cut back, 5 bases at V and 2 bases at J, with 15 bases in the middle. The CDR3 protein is CASSTGSRGQETQYF. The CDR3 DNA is TGTGCCAGCAGTACAGGGAGCCGAGGGCAAGAGACCCAGTACTTC.

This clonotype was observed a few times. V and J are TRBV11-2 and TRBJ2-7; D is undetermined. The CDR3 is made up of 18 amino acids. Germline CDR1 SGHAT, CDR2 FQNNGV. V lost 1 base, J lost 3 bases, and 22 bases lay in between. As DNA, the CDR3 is TGTGCCAGCAGCTTAGTAGTTTGTGTTTCCGTGACATTCTACGAGCAGTACGTC. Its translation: CASSLVVCVSVTFYEQYV.

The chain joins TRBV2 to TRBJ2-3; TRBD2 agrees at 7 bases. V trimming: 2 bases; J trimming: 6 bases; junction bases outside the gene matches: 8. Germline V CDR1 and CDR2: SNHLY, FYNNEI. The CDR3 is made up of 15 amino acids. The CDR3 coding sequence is TGTGCCAGCAGTGAAACCCGGACTAGTGCGGATACGCAGTATTTT. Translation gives CASSETRTSADTQYF.

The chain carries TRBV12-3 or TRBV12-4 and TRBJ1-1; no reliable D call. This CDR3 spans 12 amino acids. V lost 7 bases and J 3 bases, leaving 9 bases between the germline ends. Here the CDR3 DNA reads TGTGCCAGCACCCTCCTCTACACTGAAGCTTTCTTT. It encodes CASTLLYTEAFF.

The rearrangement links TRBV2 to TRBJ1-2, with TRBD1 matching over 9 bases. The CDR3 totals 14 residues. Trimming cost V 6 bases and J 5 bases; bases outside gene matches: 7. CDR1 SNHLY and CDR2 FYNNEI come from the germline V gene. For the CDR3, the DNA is TGTGCCAGCAGCACGGAGGGGACAGGGTATGGCTACACCTTC. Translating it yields CASSTEGTGYGYTF.

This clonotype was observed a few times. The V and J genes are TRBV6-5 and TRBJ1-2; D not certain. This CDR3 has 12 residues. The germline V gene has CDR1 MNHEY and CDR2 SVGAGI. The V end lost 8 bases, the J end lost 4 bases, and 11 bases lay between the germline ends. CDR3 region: CASLSQIYGYTF. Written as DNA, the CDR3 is TGTGCCAGCTTGAGTCAGATCTATGGCTACACCTTC.

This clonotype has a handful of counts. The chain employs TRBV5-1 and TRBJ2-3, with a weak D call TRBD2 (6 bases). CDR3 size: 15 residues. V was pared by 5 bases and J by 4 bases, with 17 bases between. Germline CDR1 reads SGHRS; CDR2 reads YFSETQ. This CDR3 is CASSPEGKGADTQYF. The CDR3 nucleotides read TGCGCCAGCAGTCCGGAGGGTAAAGGGGCAGATACGCAGTATTTT.

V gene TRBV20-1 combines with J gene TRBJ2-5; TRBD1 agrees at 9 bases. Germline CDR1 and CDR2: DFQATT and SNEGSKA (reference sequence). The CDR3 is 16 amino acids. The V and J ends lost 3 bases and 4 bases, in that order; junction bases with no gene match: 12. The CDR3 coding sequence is TGCAGTGCTAGCCCCCAGGGGACAGGGATTATAGAGACCCAGTACTTC. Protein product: CSASPQGTGIIETQYF.

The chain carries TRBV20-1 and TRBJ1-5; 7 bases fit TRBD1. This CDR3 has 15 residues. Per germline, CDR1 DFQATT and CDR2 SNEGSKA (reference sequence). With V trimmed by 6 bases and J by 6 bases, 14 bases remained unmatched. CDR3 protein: CSATPTGRGSQPQHF. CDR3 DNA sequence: TGCAGTGCCACACCGACAGGGAGGGGAAGTCAGCCCCAGCATTTT.

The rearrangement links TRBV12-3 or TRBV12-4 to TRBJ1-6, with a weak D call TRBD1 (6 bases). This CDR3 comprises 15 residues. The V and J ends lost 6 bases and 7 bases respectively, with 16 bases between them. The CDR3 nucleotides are TGTGCCAGCAGACCACAGGGTTTTGGCAATTCACCCCTCCACTTT. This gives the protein CASRPQGFGNSPLHF.

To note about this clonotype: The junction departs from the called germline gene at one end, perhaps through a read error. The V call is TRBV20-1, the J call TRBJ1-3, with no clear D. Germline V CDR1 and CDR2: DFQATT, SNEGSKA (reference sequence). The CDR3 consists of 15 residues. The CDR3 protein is CCARDETSSGNTIYF. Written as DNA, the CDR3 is TGCTGTGCTAGAGATGAGACTTCCTCCGGAAACACCATATATTTT.

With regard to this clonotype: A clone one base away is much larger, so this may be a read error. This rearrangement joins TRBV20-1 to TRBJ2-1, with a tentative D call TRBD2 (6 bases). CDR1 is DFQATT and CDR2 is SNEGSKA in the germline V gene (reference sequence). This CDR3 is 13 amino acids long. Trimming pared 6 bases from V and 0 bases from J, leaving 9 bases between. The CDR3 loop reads CSARDFSYNEQFF. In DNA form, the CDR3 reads TGCAGTGCCAGGGACTTCTCCTACAATGAGCAGTTCTTC.

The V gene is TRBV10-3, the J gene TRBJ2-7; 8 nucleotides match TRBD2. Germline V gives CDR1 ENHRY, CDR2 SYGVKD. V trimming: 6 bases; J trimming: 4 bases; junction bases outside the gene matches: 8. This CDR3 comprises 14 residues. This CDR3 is CAIRPGTSSYEQYF. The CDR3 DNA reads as TGTGCCATCAGACCCGGGACTAGTTCTTACGAGCAGTACTTC.

As DNA, the CDR3 is TGCGCCAGCAGCCAGGGGACTAGCGGGCCAGGGGAGCAGTACTTC. Its translation is CASSQGTSGPGEQYF. The chain has TRBV4-1 and TRBJ2-7; TRBD2 agrees at 12 bases. The CDR3 is made up of 15 amino acids. The J segment lost 7 bases and the V segment lost 3 bases, leaving 7 bases of the junction unmatched. Germline V gene sequence: CDR1 MGHRA, CDR2 YSYEKL.

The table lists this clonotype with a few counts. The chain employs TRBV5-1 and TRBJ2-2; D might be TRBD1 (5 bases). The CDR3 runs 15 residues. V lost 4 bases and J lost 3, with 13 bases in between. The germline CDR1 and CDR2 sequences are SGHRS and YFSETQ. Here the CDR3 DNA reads TGCGCCAGCAGCCGACCCGCGACAGACACCGGGGAGCTGTTTTTT. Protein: CASSRPATDTGELFF.

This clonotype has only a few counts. DNA of the CDR3: TGTGCCAGTAGTATATATCGAGACAATCAGCCCCAGCATTTT. Protein sequence: CASSIYRDNQPQHF. The rearrangement uses TRBV19 and TRBJ1-5, with D unresolved. This CDR3 spans 14 amino acids. V lost 2 bases, J lost 3 bases, and 8 bases lay in between. Germline V gene sequence: CDR1 LNHDA, CDR2 SQIVND (reference sequence).

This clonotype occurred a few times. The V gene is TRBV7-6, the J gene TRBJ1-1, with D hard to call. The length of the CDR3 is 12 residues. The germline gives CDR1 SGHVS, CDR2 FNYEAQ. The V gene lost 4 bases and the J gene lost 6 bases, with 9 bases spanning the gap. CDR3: CASSSFGAEAFF. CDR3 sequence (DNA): TGTGCCAGCAGCTCCTTTGGGGCTGAAGCTTTCTTT.

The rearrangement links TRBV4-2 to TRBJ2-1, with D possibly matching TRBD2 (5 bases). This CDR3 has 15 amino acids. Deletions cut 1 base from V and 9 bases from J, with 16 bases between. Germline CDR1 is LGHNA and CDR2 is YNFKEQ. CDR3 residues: CASSQGEKARAEQFF. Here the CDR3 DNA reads TGTGCCAGCAGCCAAGGTGAGAAGGCGCGGGCTGAGCAGTTCTTC.

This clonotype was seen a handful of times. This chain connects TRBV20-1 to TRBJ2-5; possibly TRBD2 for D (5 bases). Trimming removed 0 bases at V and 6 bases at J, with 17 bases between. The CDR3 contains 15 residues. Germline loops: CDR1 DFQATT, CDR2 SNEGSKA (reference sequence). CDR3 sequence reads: CSARDPLVGVKTQYF. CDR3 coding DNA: TGCAGTGCTAGAGATCCCCTAGTGGGAGTTAAGACCCAGTACTTC.

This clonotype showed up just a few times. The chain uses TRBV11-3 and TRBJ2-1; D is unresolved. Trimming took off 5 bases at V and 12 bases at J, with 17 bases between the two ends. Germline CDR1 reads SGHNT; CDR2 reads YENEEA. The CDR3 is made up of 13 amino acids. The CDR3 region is CASSPTHEVAQFF. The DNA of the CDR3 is TGTGCCAGCAGCCCTACACACGAGGTTGCGCAGTTCTTC.

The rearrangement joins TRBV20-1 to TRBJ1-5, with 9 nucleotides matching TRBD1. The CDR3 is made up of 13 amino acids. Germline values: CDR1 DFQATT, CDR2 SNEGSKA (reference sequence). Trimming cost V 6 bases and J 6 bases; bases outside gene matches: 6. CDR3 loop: CSAPDRGGQPQHF. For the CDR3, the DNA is TGCAGTGCCCCGGACAGGGGTGGTCAGCCCCAGCATTTT.

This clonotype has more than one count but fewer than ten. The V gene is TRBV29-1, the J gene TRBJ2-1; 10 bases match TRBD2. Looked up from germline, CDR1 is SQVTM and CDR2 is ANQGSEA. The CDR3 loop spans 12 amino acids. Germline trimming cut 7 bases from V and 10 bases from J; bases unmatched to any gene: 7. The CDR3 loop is CSAGLAVGEQFF. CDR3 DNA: TGCAGCGCTGGACTAGCGGTCGGCGAGCAGTTCTTC.

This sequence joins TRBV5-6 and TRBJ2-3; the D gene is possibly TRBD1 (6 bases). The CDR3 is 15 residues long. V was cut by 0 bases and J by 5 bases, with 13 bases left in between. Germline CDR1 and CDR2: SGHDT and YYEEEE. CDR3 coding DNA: TGTGCCAGCAGCTTGGAGCCAGGGGCAGGAGATACGCAGTATTTT. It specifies CASSLEPGAGDTQYF.

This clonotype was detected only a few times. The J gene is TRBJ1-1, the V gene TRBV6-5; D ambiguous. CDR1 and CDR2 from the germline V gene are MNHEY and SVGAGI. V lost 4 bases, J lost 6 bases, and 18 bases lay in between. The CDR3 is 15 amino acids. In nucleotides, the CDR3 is TGTGCCAGCAGTTTCCGAGGAAGGGTGATGGCTGAAGCTTTCTTT. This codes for CASSFRGRVMAEAFF.